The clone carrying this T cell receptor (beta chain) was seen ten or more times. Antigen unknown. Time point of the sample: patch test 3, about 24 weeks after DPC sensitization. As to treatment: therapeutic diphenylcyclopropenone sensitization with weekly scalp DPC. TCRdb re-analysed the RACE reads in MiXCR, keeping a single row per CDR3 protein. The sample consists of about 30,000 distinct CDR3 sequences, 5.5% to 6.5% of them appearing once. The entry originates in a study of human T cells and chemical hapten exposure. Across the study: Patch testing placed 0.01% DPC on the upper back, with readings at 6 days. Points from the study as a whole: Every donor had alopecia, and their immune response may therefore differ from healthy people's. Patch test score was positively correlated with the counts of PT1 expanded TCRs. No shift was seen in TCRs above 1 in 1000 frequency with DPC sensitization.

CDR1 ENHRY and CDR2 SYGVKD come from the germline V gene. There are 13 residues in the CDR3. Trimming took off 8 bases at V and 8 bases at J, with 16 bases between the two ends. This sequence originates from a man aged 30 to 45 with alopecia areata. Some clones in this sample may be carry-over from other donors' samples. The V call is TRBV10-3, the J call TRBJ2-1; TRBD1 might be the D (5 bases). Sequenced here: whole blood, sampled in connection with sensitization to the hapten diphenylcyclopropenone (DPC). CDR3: CAIGPQGTDEQFF. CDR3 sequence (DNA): TGTGCCATCGGGCCCCAGGGAACGGATGAGCAGTTCTTC.